These 24 T cell receptor beta chains originate from one sample sequenced in a study of T cell repertoires in cytomegalovirus infection. TCRdb redid the calling of the reads with MiXCR, one entry per CDR3 protein. Altogether around 740,000 distinct CDR3 sequences are present, less than 40% being singletons, with the ten largest covering 2.8%. The sequenced sample was PBMCs. The receptors originated from a human donor in good health (CMV status not recorded). Some clones in this sample may be carry-over from other donors' samples.

As to this clonotype: The junction does not match germline at one end; this may be a read error. The J gene is TRBJ1-5, the V gene TRBV10-3; TRBD1 might be the D (5 bases). The CDR3 spans 15 residues. Per the germline V gene, CDR1 is ENHRY and CDR2 is SYGVKD. For the CDR3, the DNA is TGTGCCATCAGTGAAGATATTGGGTCGGGGCAGCCCCATCATTTT. Protein sequence: CAISEDIGSGQPHHF.

This clonotype was picked up one time. The gene calls are TRBV29-1 and TRBJ1-4; 9 bases map to TRBD1. The CDR3 runs 13 residues. J was trimmed by 5 bases and V by 5 bases; bases with no gene match: 3. Germline values: CDR1 SQVTM, CDR2 ANQGSEA. The CDR3 region has the DNA TGCAGCGTTCACGGACAGGGGAATGAAAAACTGTTTTTT. This sequence encodes CSVHGQGNEKLFF.

As regards this clonotype: This may stem from a read error, because a much larger clone lies one nucleotide away. No conserved phenylalanine or tryptophan is present at the end of the CDR3, so a read error is the likely explanation. The CDR3 nucleotides read TGTGCCAGCAAGAACGGGAGGCCAGGCACAGATACGCAGTATTTG. It codes for CASKNGRPGTDTQYL. The rearrangement joins TRBV7-2 to TRBJ2-3; 7 positions agree with TRBD2. Germline loops: CDR1 SGHTA, CDR2 FQGNSA. V lost 7 bases, J lost 1 base, and 8 bases stayed unmatched. The CDR3 has 15 residues.

About this clonotype itself: Relative to the germline gene, one junction end is altered; a read error may explain this. V gene TRBV27 combines with J gene TRBJ2-7, with D possibly matching TRBD2 (6 bases). CDR1 and CDR2 from the germline V gene are MNHEY and SMNVEV (reference sequence). CDR3 size: 13 residues. The CDR3 is CASSYRENNEQDF. The CDR3 DNA follows: TGTGCCAGCAGTTACCGGGAGAACAACGAGCAGGACTTC.

The chain employs TRBV6-5 and TRBJ2-2, with 7 bases that match TRBD1. The germline CDR1 and CDR2 sequences are MNHEY and SVGAGI. The CDR3 is 15 amino acids. Trimming cost V 2 bases and J 6 bases; bases outside gene matches: 6. The CDR3 DNA sequence: TGTGCCAGCAGTTACAAGGGGGCGGTCGCCGGGGAGCTGTTTTTT. It specifies CASSYKGAVAGELFF.

The gene calls are TRBV24-1 and TRBJ2-1; either TRBD1 or TRBD2 may supply D (6 bases each). Germline V lookup: CDR1 KGHDR, CDR2 SFDVKD. This CDR3 contains 14 residues. Trimming took 5 bases from V and 5 from J, leaving 12 bases between them. The CDR3: CATSGYGGHNEQFF. The CDR3 DNA sequence: TGTGCCACCAGTGGTTATGGGGGGCACAATGAGCAGTTCTTC.

This clonotype was observed a few times. The rearrangement links TRBV5-3 to TRBJ1-2; TRBD1 matches 7 bases. TRBV5-3 is an ORF, and what it does is uncertain. CDR3 size: 17 residues. Germline trimming cut 4 bases from V and 3 bases from J; bases unmatched to any gene: 15. CDR3 amino acids: CARSPWVGRQGDYGYTF. The DNA of the CDR3 is TGTGCCAGAAGCCCGTGGGTCGGTCGACAGGGTGACTATGGCTACACCTTC.

Notes on this clonotype: It is likely a read error, because the conserved phenylalanine at the end of the CDR3 is missing. The genes are TRBV28 and TRBJ2-1; 8 bases map to TRBD2. After removal of 1 base from V and 2 bases from J, the junction contained 4 bases not matched to a gene. CDR3 length: 16 amino acids. CDR1 and CDR2 (germline): MDHEN, SYDVKM. This CDR3 reads CASSLSPGGAYNEQFC. In DNA, the CDR3 is TGTGCCAGCAGTTTATCCCCGGGAGGGGCCTACAATGAGCAGTTCTGC.

This chain connects TRBV12-3 or TRBV12-4 to TRBJ2-3; 7 bases align to TRBD2. Trimming cost V 2 bases and J 8 bases; bases outside gene matches: 10. The CDR3 is 15 amino acids. CDR3 DNA sequence: TGTGCCAGCAGTTTACAACGGGAGGTCCGCGGTACGCAGTATTTT. This sequence encodes CASSLQREVRGTQYF.

The genes are TRBV20-1 and TRBJ1-1; a weak D match, TRBD1 (5 bases). CDR1 is DFQATT and CDR2 is SNEGSKA in the germline V gene (reference sequence). The ends were cut back, 5 bases at V and 2 bases at J, with 12 bases in the middle. This CDR3 comprises 13 residues. CDR3 amino acids: CSAPGAVNTEAFF. The CDR3 DNA follows: TGCAGTGCTCCTGGGGCGGTCAACACTGAAGCTTTCTTT.

Regarding this clonotype: One end of the junction fails to match germline, which may point to a read error. This chain uses TRBV7-2 with TRBJ2-5, with a weak D call TRBD2 (6 bases). The CDR3 extends over 14 amino acids. Germline V gene sequence: CDR1 SGHTA, CDR2 FQGNSA. The CDR3 bases are TGTGCCAGCAGCTTCGGAGGGAGGCAAGAGACCCTGTACTTC. Protein: CASSFGGRQETLYF.

The chain recombines TRBV2 with TRBJ2-7; 7 nucleotides agree with TRBD2. The CDR3 is 17 residues long. CDR1 SNHLY and CDR2 FYNNEI come from the germline V gene. After removal of 4 bases from V and 4 bases from J, the junction contained 16 bases not matched to a gene. In nucleotides, the CDR3 is TGTGCCAGCAGTGCCAGCACAGGTGGCGGGAGAATTTACGAGCAGTACTTC. It yields the protein CASSASTGGGRIYEQYF.

J is TRBJ2-2 and V is TRBV7-4; D is perhaps TRBD1 (6 bases). Germline V gene data show CDR1 as SGHVT and CDR2 as SQSDAQ. Trimming took off 1 base at V and 0 bases at J, with 12 bases between the two ends. The CDR3 has 17 residues. Here the CDR3 DNA reads TGTGCCAGCAGCTTAGTACAGGGCGGCGCGAACACCGGGGAGCTGTTTTTT. Encoded protein: CASSLVQGGANTGELFF.

The rearrangement links TRBV4-2 to TRBJ1-4; possible D gene TRBD1, 6 bases. Trimming shortened V by 0 bases and J by 2 bases, and 7 bases separated the two germline ends. The germline CDR1 and CDR2 sequences are LGHNA and YNFKEQ. This CDR3 is 15 amino acids long. The CDR3 region is CASSQEGGTNEKLFF. CDR3 in DNA: TGTGCCAGCAGCCAAGAAGGGGGGACTAATGAAAAACTGTTTTTT.

Points on this clonotype: This may arise from a read error, as a much more abundant clone is one base away. The chain uses TRBV7-2 and TRBJ1-3; TRBD1 aligns across 8 bases. This CDR3 has 15 amino acids. The germline V gene encodes CDR1 SGHTA and CDR2 FQGNSA. The CDR3 sequence: CSSSTRQGSGNTIYF. The CDR3 DNA reads TGTTCCAGCAGCACCCGACAGGGGTCTGGAAACACCATATATTTT.

This clonotype was detected once. The chain combines TRBV6-2 or TRBV6-3 with TRBJ2-5, with D possibly being TRBD1 (6 bases). Trimming removed 5 bases from V and 9 bases from J, with 16 bases in between. This CDR3 has 13 amino acids. Germline CDR1 and CDR2: MNHEY and SVGEGT. The CDR3 DNA is TGTGCCAGCAGTCGGACAGAGTCGGCGGCCCAGTACTTC. Its translation: CASSRTESAAQYF.

To note about this clonotype: The junction shows a germline mismatch at one end, possibly a read error. J is TRBJ2-7 and V is TRBV4-1; TRBD1 matches 8 bases. The germline V gene encodes CDR1 MGHRA and CDR2 YSYEKL. There are 14 residues in the CDR3. In DNA form, the CDR3 reads TGTGCCAGCATCCCTGGACAGGGTTTGGACGAGCAGTACTTC. This gives the protein CASIPGQGLDEQYF.

This clonotype was detected only a few times. The chain is built from TRBV23-1 and TRBJ2-1; 13 bases are a match to TRBD2. TRBV23-1 is given ORF status, its function remaining uncertain. Trimming removed 5 bases from V and 0 bases from J; junction bases left unmatched: 7. The CDR3 consists of 18 residues. This chain's CDR3 is CASSLIRTSGSSYNEQFF. The CDR3 nucleotides read TGCGCCAGCAGTTTAATACGGACTAGCGGGAGCTCCTACAATGAGCAGTTCTTC.

V gene TRBV19 combines with J gene TRBJ2-7; D perhaps matches TRBD1 (8 bases). Germline V lookup: CDR1 LNHDA, CDR2 SQIVND (reference sequence). This CDR3 has 15 residues. V was pared by 6 bases and J by 4 bases, with 19 bases between. For the CDR3, the DNA is TGTGCCAGTAGGGGGGGGACAGGCGCTCGGTACGAGCAGTACTTC. It encodes CASRGGTGARYEQYF.

The rearrangement links TRBV29-1 to TRBJ2-5, with no clear D. V was clipped by 1 base and J by 0 bases, with 6 bases between them. Per germline, CDR1 SQVTM and CDR2 ANQGSEA. CDR3 length: 13 amino acids. CDR3 coding DNA: TGCAGCGTTGAAGGGGTCTACCAAGAGACCCAGTACTTC. It translates to CSVEGVYQETQYF.

A single count supports this clonotype. An end of the junction does not agree with germline; a read error may underlie this. This chain connects TRBV6-1 to TRBJ2-6; D uncertain. Looked up from germline, CDR1 is MNHNS and CDR2 is SASEGT. CDR3 length: 13 amino acids. This CDR3 reads CATSRSGANVLTF. The CDR3 DNA reads as TGTGCCACCAGTCGCTCTGGGGCCAACGTCCTGACTTTC.

J is TRBJ2-4 and V is TRBV7-9, with 9 positions matching TRBD1. The germline CDR1 and CDR2 sequences are SEHNR and FQNEAQ (reference sequence). The V and J ends lost 3 bases and 6 bases, in that order; junction bases with no gene match: 3. CDR3 length equals 14 residues. CDR3 amino acids: CASSLDRGGNIQYF. Written as DNA, the CDR3 is TGTGCCAGCAGCTTGGACAGGGGAGGAAACATTCAGTACTTC.

The chain carries TRBV28 and TRBJ2-3; 10 bases fit TRBD1. Germline V gene lookup returns CDR1 MDHEN and CDR2 SYDVKM. The CDR3 covers 16 residues. Trimming removed 8 bases from V and 4 bases from J; junction bases left unmatched: 12. The CDR3 bases are TGTGCCAGCTTGCAACCGGGACAGGGGTTAGCAGATACGCAGTATTTT. Translating it yields CASLQPGQGLADTQYF.

The genes are TRBV7-2 and TRBJ2-1; 10 bases line up with TRBD2. The CDR3 sequence is 18 residues long. The junction had 16 bases not matched to a gene; V was cut back by 2 bases and J by 9 bases. Germline assignment: CDR1 SGHTA and CDR2 FQGNSA. Here the CDR3 reads CASSLFGTGAGGQSEQFF. The CDR3 bases are TGTGCCAGCAGCTTATTCGGAACGGGAGCGGGAGGGCAGAGTGAGCAGTTCTTC.